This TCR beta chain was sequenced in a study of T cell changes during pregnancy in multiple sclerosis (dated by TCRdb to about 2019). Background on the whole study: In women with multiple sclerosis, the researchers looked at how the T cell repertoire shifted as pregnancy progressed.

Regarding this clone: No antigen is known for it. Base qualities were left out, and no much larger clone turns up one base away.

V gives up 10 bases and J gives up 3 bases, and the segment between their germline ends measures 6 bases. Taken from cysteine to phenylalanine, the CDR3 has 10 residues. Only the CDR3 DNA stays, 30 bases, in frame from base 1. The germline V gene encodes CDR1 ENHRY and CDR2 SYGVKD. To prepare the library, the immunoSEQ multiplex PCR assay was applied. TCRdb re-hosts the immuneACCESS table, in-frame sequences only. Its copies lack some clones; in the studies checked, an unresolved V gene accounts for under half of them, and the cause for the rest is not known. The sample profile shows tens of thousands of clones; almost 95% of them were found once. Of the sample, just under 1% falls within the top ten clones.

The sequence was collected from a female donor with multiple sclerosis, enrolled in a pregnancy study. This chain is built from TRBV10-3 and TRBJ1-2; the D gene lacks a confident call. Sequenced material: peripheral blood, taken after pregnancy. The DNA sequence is TGTGCCAGTTCGGACTATGGCTACACCTTC. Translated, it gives CASSDYGYTF.